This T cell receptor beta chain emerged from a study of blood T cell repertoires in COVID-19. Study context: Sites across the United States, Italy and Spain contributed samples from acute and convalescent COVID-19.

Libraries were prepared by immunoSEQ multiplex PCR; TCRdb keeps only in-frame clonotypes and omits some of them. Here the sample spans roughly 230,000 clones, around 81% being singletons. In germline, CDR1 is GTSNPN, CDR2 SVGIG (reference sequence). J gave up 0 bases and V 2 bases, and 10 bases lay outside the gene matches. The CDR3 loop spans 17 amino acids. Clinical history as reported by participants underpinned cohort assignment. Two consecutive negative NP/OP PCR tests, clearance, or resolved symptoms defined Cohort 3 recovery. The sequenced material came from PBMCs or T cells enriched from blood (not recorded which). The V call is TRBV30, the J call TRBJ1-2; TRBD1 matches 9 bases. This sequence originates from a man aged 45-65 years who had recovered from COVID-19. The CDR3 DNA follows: TGTGCCTGGAGTCCTCCCGGGACAGGGTTAGCTAACTATGGCTACACCTTC. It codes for CAWSPPGTGLANYGYTF.